This T cell receptor beta chain emerged from a study of graft-versus-host responses after intestinal transplantation. Produced via immunoSEQ multiplex PCR; TCRdb's table is partial and in-frame only. The sample yields about 80,000 clones, 92% seen once. The CDR3 loop spans 18 amino acids. Germline CDR1 is LGHNA and CDR2 is YNFKEQ. J was trimmed by 3 bases and V by 2 bases; bases with no gene match: 9. The sample consisted of PBMCs, taken 98 days after intestinal transplantation. V gene TRBV4-2 combines with J gene TRBJ2-3; 12 bases map to TRBD1. This clonotype was sampled from a human patient who received an intestinal transplant, so some T cells may come from the graft donor. CDR3 sequence (DNA): TGTGCCAGCAGCCAATCGTACCGGGACAGGGGGCGAACAGATACGCAGTATTTT. Protein: CASSQSYRDRGRTDTQYF.